This T cell receptor beta chain derives from a study of shared clonotypes between healthy human individuals. Regarding the study as a whole: Approximately 5.4% of naive CD4 clonotypes were common to a handful of donors.

Germline V gene lookup returns CDR1 KGHSH and CDR2 LQKENI. J was trimmed by 10 bases and V by 3 bases; bases with no gene match: 5. The CDR3 sequence is 14 residues long. In the original workflow: Junction-only immunoSEQ data arrived without quality scores, meaning filtering differed. Using immunoSEQ multiplex PCR, the repertoire was profiled, and TCRdb retains in-frame clones only, with some absent. V and J calls and clone size are given by that table; D and trimming were obtained from the DNA. The sample shows just over 2,000,000 clones, roughly 96% of them seen only once. As concerns this clone: The antigen remains unidentified.

The sequence was collected from a young man in good health. Input material: naive CD4+ T cells sorted from blood. Subset here: CD45RA+ positively selected. The chain is built from TRBV18 and TRBJ1-6; 8 bases agree with TRBD1. The CDR3 sequence is CASSPTGDRSPLHF. In nucleotides, the CDR3 is TGTGCCAGCTCACCGACAGGGGACCGGTCACCCCTCCACTTT.